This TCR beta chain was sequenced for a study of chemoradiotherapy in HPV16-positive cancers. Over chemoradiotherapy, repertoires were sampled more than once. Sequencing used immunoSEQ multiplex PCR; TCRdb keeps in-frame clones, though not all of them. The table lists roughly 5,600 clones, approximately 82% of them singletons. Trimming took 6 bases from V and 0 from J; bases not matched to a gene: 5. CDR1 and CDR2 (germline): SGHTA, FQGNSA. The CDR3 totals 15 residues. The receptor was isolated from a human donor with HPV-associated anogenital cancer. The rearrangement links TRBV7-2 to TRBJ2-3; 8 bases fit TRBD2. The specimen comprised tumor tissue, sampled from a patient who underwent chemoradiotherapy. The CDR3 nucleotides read TGTGCCAGCAGGGATAAGCGGGGGAGCACAGATACGCAGTATTTT. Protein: CASRDKRGSTDTQYF. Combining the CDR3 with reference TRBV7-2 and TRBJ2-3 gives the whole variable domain GAGVSQSPSNKVTEKGKDVELRCDPISGHTALYWYRQSLGQGLEFLIYFQGNSAPDKSGLPSDRFSAERTGGSVSTLTIQRTQQEDSAVYLCASRDKRGSTDTQYFGPGTRLTVL.